This T cell receptor beta chain is drawn from a study of shared clonotypes between healthy human individuals. Findings of the study overall: When compared with the clonotypes that were shared by all four sorted-subset donors, the non-shared clonotypes turned out to have lower generation probabilities. A limitation of the genetic and exposure-history diversity represented arose from few donors.

To note about this clone: Its specificity is not known.

Sorted-subset replicate PCR reactions were performed with about 200 ng DNA, corresponding to roughly 30,000 T cell genomes. Repertoires were generated with immunoSEQ multiplex PCR, while TCRdb's copy carries only in-frame clones and drops some. The data show roughly 1.4 million clones, approximately 98.5% seen once. V lost 5 bases to trimming and J lost 3 bases, with 13 bases between them. This CDR3 spans 15 amino acids. Germline loops: CDR1 SGHDN, CDR2 FVKESK. The source is a man younger than 45 in good health. V gene TRBV14 combines with J gene TRBJ2-2; D is unclear. The specimen sequenced was naive CD4+ T cells sorted from blood. Documented subset: CD45RA+ positively selected. The DNA for the CDR3 is TGTGCCAGCAGCAGACACTTAAGGGACACCGGGGAGCTGTTTTTT. Residues: CASSRHLRDTGELFF.